This TCR beta chain comes out of a study of T cell responses to AZD1222 COVID-19 vaccine. V was clipped by 1 base and J by 4 bases; unmatched bases: 11. This CDR3 contains 17 residues. Germline V gene data show CDR1 as MDHEN and CDR2 as SYDVKM. For this clone: What it binds is not known.

Using immunoSEQ multiplex PCR, the repertoire was profiled, and TCRdb retains in-frame clones only, with some absent. The sample carries 30,000 to 50,000 clones, 80% to 90% recorded once. Findings of the study overall: Vaccine-associated CD4 TCRs spanned spike, dominant at 160-218 and 743-854. AZD1222 recipients seropositive at baseline numbered only 5 or 6. There were mostly white British donors and more females than males, and clonal diversity was possibly underestimated.

Sequencing was performed on peripheral blood, taken 28 days after the second dose of the MenACWY control vaccine. The receptor was derived from an adult who received the MenACWY meningococcal vaccine as a control. The chain joins TRBV28 to TRBJ2-7; 9 nucleotides align to TRBD2. The CDR3 bases are TGTGCCAGCAGTTTATTTCGACTAGCGGAGGGGAGATACGAGCAGTACTTC. As protein: CASSLFRLAEGRYEQYF.